This TCR beta chain was profiled in a study of vaccination and CD4 T cells after COVID-19. Study summary: The convalescents, six males and four females, included two who were Hispanic. Researchers treated control cultures with a CEFX pool, an HIV-1 Nef pool, or no peptide. Study-wide findings and caveats: Counts of SARS-CoV-2-reactive clonotypes had a median that went from approximately 21 to 40, a nonsignificant change.

Oncomine TCR Beta short-read sequencing was applied to DNA from cultured CD4+ T cells. Via MiXCR, TCRdb re-called the PCR reads, giving one row per CDR3 protein. The table shows 10,000 to 12,000 distinct CDR3 sequences, with approximately 49% occurring only once. Treatment here: roughly ten-day PBMC culture with coronavirus spike peptide pools or control peptides (ViraFEST assay). PCR-confirmed positives ranged from March to December 2020, preceding US Alpha, Beta and Delta variants. The J segment lost 14 bases and the V segment lost 3 bases, leaving 9 bases of the junction unmatched. Germline V gene data show CDR1 as ENHRY and CDR2 as SYGVKD. This CDR3 is built from 13 residues. Turning to this clonotype: The antigen remains undetermined.

The chain is built from TRBV10-3 and TRBJ1-4, with 7 positions matching TRBD1. This clonotype was obtained from a human donor who had recovered from COVID-19. The sequencing sample was made of CD4+ T cells from blood, cultured in vitro. This CDR3 is CAISDPGPGQLFF. The CDR3 bases are TGTGCCATCAGTGACCCGGGCCCGGGACAGCTGTTTTTT.